A single sample is the source of the 21 T cell receptor beta chains below, sequenced in a study of cytomegalovirus exposure and HLA in healthy donors. A multiplex PCR was run with 60 Vbeta primers and 13 Jbeta primers. Sequencing was performed with immunoSEQ multiplex PCR; in TCRdb, only in-frame clones are kept and a portion is missing. The sample holds some 150,000 clones, roughly 80% seen once. The sequenced material came from PBMCs. The receptors here all came from a man younger than 45 in good health and CMV-seronegative.

CDR3 sequence reads: CASSLTLTAGYTF. The CDR3 nucleotides read TGTGCCAGCAGTCTCACCCTGACAGCGGGCTACACCTTC. The V gene is TRBV28, the J gene TRBJ1-2; possible D gene TRBD1, 5 bases. The CDR3 has 13 amino acids. Trimming removed 5 bases at V and 8 bases at J, with 15 bases between. Germline CDR1 reads MDHEN; CDR2 reads SYDVKM.

The chain carries TRBV6-1 and TRBJ2-2, with 8 bases matching TRBD2. Germline lookup yields CDR1 MNHNS and CDR2 SASEGT. The CDR3 has 14 residues. The J segment lost 4 bases and the V segment lost 8 bases, leaving 6 bases of the junction unmatched. CDR3 sequence (DNA): TGTGCCAGCCGGGGACTAGGCCCCACCGGGGAGCTGTTTTTT. This codes for CASRGLGPTGELFF.

The chain is built from TRBV7-4 and TRBJ2-3; D is uncertain. Germline CDR1 and CDR2: SGHVT and SQSDAQ. The V end lost 2 bases, the J end lost 5 bases, and 11 bases lay between the germline ends. The CDR3 consists of 14 residues. The CDR3 loop reads CASSLIPSGDTQYF. The CDR3 DNA reads as TGTGCCAGCAGCTTAATTCCCTCAGGAGATACGCAGTATTTT.

V is TRBV7-8 and J is TRBJ1-1; D remains ambiguous. Germline CDR1 is SGHVS and CDR2 is FQNEAQ. This CDR3 is built from 14 residues. V dropped 2 bases and J dropped 1 base, with 8 bases sitting between them. CDR3 residues: CASSLRYRNTEAFF. DNA for the CDR3: TGTGCCAGCAGCTTACGCTACAGGAACACTGAAGCTTTCTTT.

CDR3 bases: TGTGCCAGCAGTTCAAACCGGGACAGATTCTATGGCTACACCTTC. Amino acids: CASSSNRDRFYGYTF. The chain recombines TRBV11-2 with TRBJ1-2, with TRBD1 identical over 7 bases. J was trimmed by 4 bases and V by 6 bases; bases with no gene match: 11. Germline V CDR1 and CDR2: SGHAT, FQNNGV. The CDR3 loop spans 15 amino acids.

The chain uses TRBV21-1 and TRBJ1-1; the D call in the table, TRBD1, was not verified against the DNA. TRBV21-1 is designated a pseudogene. The CDR3 covers 16 residues. In DNA form, the CDR3 reads TGTGCCAGCAGCTTACGGACAGGGGGGGGGAACACTGAAGCTTTCTTT. It yields the protein CASSLRTGGGNTEAFF.

The V gene is TRBV5-1, the J gene TRBJ2-2; no reliable D call. The V gene's germline CDR1 is SGHRS and CDR2 YFSETQ. The length of the CDR3 is 13 residues. V was clipped by 2 bases and J by 5 bases, with 7 bases between them. CDR3 sequence (DNA): TGCGCCAGCAGCTTCACTCAAACCGGGGAGCTGTTTTTT. Protein product: CASSFTQTGELFF.

This clone was recorded a few times. This chain links TRBV5-1 with TRBJ2-1, with 11 bases that match TRBD2. The CDR3 runs 13 residues. V was clipped by 6 bases and J by 10 bases; unmatched bases: 6. Looked up from germline, CDR1 is SGHRS and CDR2 is YFSETQ. CDR3 DNA: TGCGCCAGCACCTCGCTAGCGGGAGGCGAGCAGTTCTTC. Translation: CASTSLAGGEQFF.

The chain couples TRBV7-2 to TRBJ2-7; 11 bases are shared with TRBD1. This CDR3 spans 15 amino acids. With 5 bases clipped from V and 3 bases from J, the junction kept 6 bases outside the gene matches. The germline gives CDR1 SGHTA, CDR2 FQGNSA. The CDR3 here is CASSTGTGGVYEQYF. The CDR3 DNA is TGTGCCAGCAGCACCGGGACAGGGGGTGTCTACGAGCAGTACTTC.

The chain combines TRBV30 with TRBJ1-1, with D possibly TRBD1 on 6 matching bases. V was cut by 0 bases and J by 3 bases, with 8 bases left in between. CDR1 is GTSNPN, CDR2 SVGIG, per germline (reference sequence). This CDR3 region has 13 residues. The CDR3 protein is CAWSVRGYTEAFF. The CDR3 region has the DNA TGTGCCTGGAGTGTGAGGGGGTACACTGAAGCTTTCTTT.

The chain is built from TRBV6-5 and TRBJ2-1, with TRBD2 matching over 11 bases. Germline V gives CDR1 MNHEY, CDR2 SVGAGI. The CDR3 extends over 15 amino acids. Trimming took 5 bases from V and 7 from J; bases not matched to a gene: 7. This CDR3 is CASSNRLAGNNEQFF. The CDR3 coding sequence is TGTGCCAGCAGTAATCGACTAGCGGGAAATAATGAGCAGTTCTTC.

V and J are TRBV7-2 and TRBJ2-3; D uncertain. V was pared by 5 bases and J by 4 bases, with 13 bases between. Germline CDR1 reads SGHTA; CDR2 reads FQGNSA. This CDR3 is 14 amino acids long. The chain's CDR3 is CASSPNLVPDTQYF. CDR3 sequence (DNA): TGTGCCAGCAGCCCTAACCTCGTGCCAGATACGCAGTATTTT.

V usage is TRBV19 and J usage is TRBJ2-1; 9 nucleotides match TRBD1. V was clipped by 7 bases and J by 6 bases; unmatched bases: 10. The CDR3 has 15 residues. Germline CDR1 LNHDA, CDR2 SQIVND (reference sequence). The CDR3 coding sequence is TGTGCCAGTAATGCGGGACAGGGTACGGCCAATGAGCAGTTCTTC. As protein: CASNAGQGTANEQFF.

This clone appeared a few times. The junction departs from the called germline gene at one end, perhaps through a read error. V is TRBV10-3 and J is TRBJ2-2; D gene unclear. Germline V gene sequence: CDR1 ENHRY, CDR2 SYGVKD. This CDR3 spans 11 amino acids. The CDR3, as DNA: TGTGCCAGCAGTTATTCCGGGGAGCTGTTTTTT. Amino acid sequence: CASSYSGELFF.

The chain combines TRBV19 with TRBJ2-2; D might be TRBD2 (6 bases). This CDR3 contains 14 residues. With 5 bases removed from V and 3 bases from J, the gap between germline ends came to 10 bases. Germline CDR1 LNHDA, CDR2 SQIVND (reference sequence). The CDR3: CASSDPGDTGELFF. CDR3 coding DNA: TGTGCCAGTAGTGACCCGGGGGACACCGGGGAGCTGTTTTTT.

The chain joins TRBV27 to TRBJ1-6, with 8 positions matching TRBD1. From germline, CDR1 is MNHEY and CDR2 SMNVEV (reference sequence). This CDR3 is built from 17 residues. V lost 7 bases and J lost 1; bases outside the gene matches: 9. CDR3 amino acids: CASTTGQGESYNSPLHF. CDR3 bases: TGTGCCAGCACTACTGGACAGGGTGAATCCTATAATTCACCCCTCCACTTT.

This sequence joins TRBV2 and TRBJ1-2, with unresolved D. This CDR3 has 13 residues. V gave up 8 bases and J gave up 7 bases, with 17 bases separating them. Germline loops: CDR1 SNHLY, CDR2 FYNNEI. The CDR3 DNA reads as TGTGCCAGCTTCTCTTTCTCCAGATTTGGCTACACCTTC. Its translation: CASFSFSRFGYTF.

The chain employs TRBV28 and TRBJ2-7; TRBD1 aligns across 8 bases. This CDR3 contains 13 residues. V was pared by 6 bases and J by 2 bases, with 3 bases of the junction left unmatched. The germline gives CDR1 MDHEN, CDR2 SYDVKM. CDR3 DNA: TGTGCCAGCAGGACAGGGGCGGCCTACGAGCAGTACTTC. This gives the protein CASRTGAAYEQYF.

This chain connects TRBV25-1 to TRBJ2-2; maybe TRBD1 (6 bases). Germline V gene sequence: CDR1 MGHDK, CDR2 SYGVNS. V was clipped by 2 bases and J by 7 bases, with 17 bases between them. The CDR3 totals 16 residues. The CDR3 DNA follows: TGTGCCAGCAGTGAACACGAAGGGGGACAAGGCGGGGAGCTGTTTTTT. Residues: CASSEHEGGQGGELFF. Based on the CDR3 plus reference TRBV25-1 and TRBJ2-2, the full variable domain is EADIYQTPRYLVIGTGKKITLECSQTMGHDKMYWYQQDPGMELHLIHYSYGVNSTEKGDLSSESTVSRIRTEHFPLTLESARPSHTSQYLCASSEHEGGQGGELFFGEGSRLTVL.

V gene TRBV11-1 combines with J gene TRBJ2-5; D may be TRBD2 (5 bases). CDR3 length: 15 amino acids. Germline lookup yields CDR1 SGHAT and CDR2 FQDESV (reference sequence). The V gene lost 3 bases and the J gene lost 5 bases, with 16 bases spanning the gap. In DNA form, the CDR3 reads TGTGCCAGCAGCTTGACCCTCTCAGGAGGCGAGACCCAGTACTTC. Translating it yields CASSLTLSGGETQYF.

V is TRBV27 and J is TRBJ2-6; D gene ambiguous. V lost 11 bases to trimming and J lost 3 bases, with 14 bases between them. This CDR3 is built from 14 residues. Germline V gene data show CDR1 as MNHEY and CDR2 as SMNVEV (reference sequence). This CDR3 reads CASSARGGANVLTF. CDR3 nucleotides: TGTGCCTCCTCGGCCCGCGGTGGGGCCAACGTCCTGACTTTC.